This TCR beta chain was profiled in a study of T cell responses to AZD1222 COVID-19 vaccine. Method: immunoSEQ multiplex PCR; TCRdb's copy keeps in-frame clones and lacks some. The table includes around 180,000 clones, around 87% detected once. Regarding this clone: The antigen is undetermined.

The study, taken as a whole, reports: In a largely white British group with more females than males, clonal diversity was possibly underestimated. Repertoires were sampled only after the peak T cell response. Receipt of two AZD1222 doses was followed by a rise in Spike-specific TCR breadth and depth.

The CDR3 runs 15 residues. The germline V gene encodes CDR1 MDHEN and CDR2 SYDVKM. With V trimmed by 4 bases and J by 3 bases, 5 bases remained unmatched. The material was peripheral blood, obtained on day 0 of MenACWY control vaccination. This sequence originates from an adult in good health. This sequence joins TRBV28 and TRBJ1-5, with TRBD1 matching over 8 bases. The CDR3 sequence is CASSSTGEYNQPQHF. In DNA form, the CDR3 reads TGTGCCAGCAGTTCGACAGGGGAGTACAATCAGCCCCAGCATTTT.